These T cell receptor beta chains were read from a single sample in a study of T cells in Graves' hyperthyroidism and ophthalmopathy. Using its own MiXCR run on the multiplex PCR reads, TCRdb lists one record per CDR3 protein. The sample has about 560,000 distinct CDR3 sequences, 46% seen once; the top ten hold 8% to 8.5%. Sequenced sample: peripheral blood or thyroid tissue (not recorded which). The receptors were gathered from a woman under 30 with Graves' hyperthyroidism. Each CDR3 is given with its conserved first and last residue. A D gene is named only where the DNA matches it firmly. Expanded clones get a size class; other rows say once, few or many, or leave the size out.

CDR3,DNA,size,V,J,D
CATSGPGTSGIYEQYF,TGTGCCACCAGTGGGCCCGGGACTAGCGGGATCTACGAGCAGTACTTC,few,TRBV24-1,TRBJ2-7,TRBD2
CAISTPASLYGYTF,TGTGCCATCAGCACCCCGGCCTCCCTCTATGGCTACACCTTC,NA,TRBV10-3,TRBJ1-2,NA
CASSVVGGNTEAFF,TGTGCCAGCAGTGTTGTGGGGGGTAACACTGAAGCTTTCTTT,many,TRBV2,TRBJ1-1,NA
CSVSRASGFYEQYF,TGCAGCGTTAGCCGGGCTAGCGGGTTCTACGAGCAGTACTTC,NA,TRBV29-1,TRBJ2-7,TRBD2
CASSIDWETTEAFF,TGTGCCAGTAGTATCGACTGGGAGACCACTGAAGCTTTCTTT,few,TRBV19,TRBJ1-1,NA
CASSRLRTPLWQYF,TGCGCCAGCAGCCGACTTCGTACCCCTCTATGGCAGTACTTC,few,TRBV5-1,TRBJ2-7,NA
CASSSGLQNTEAFF,TGTGCCAGCAGTTCGGGACTTCAGAACACTGAAGCTTTCTTT,NA,TRBV10-3,TRBJ1-1,NA
CASSLATGNYGYTF,TGTGCCAGCAGCCTCGCGACAGGAAACTATGGCTACACCTTC,few,TRBV7-3,TRBJ1-2,NA
CSARDVRETQYF,TGCAGTGCCAGGGACGTCCGAGAGACCCAGTACTTC,many,TRBV20-1,TRBJ2-5,NA
CASSQELLLTGGGRLFF,TGTGCCAGCAGCCAAGAGTTGCTGCTGACTGGAGGAGGGAGGCTGTTTTTT,NA,TRBV4-2,TRBJ2-2,NA
CASSVGGGANEQYF,TGTGCCAGCAGCGTAGGCGGGGGCGCGAACGAGCAGTACTTC,NA,TRBV9,TRBJ2-7,NA
CASSAPDGFYGYTF,TGTGCCAGCAGCGCCCCGGACGGATTTTATGGCTACACCTTC,NA,TRBV9,TRBJ1-2,NA
CAVGGPNTEAFF,TGTGCCGTCGGTGGCCCAAACACTGAAGCTTTCTTT,NA,TRBV10-3,TRBJ1-1,NA
CASSLDYYGYTF,TGTGCCAGCAGTCTAGATTACTATGGCTACACCTTC,few,TRBV12-3/TRBV12-4,TRBJ1-2,NA
CASGLVLF,TGTGCTAGTGGTTTGGTTCTATTT,once,TRBV12-5,TRBJ2-3,NA
CSVEVRGLGEQYF,TGCAGCGTTGAAGTACGCGGACTCGGCGAGCAGTACTTC,NA,TRBV29-1,TRBJ2-7,NA
CASSPPGSGAFF,TGTGCCAGCAGTCCGCCCGGTTCCGGAGCTTTCTTT,NA,TRBV2,TRBJ1-1,NA
CATSDSQGNYYGYTF,TGTGCCACCAGTGATTCCCAGGGGAACTATTATGGCTACACCTTC,NA,TRBV24-1,TRBJ1-2,NA
CASSRGLGSPLHF,TGTGCCAGCAGTAGGGGGCTTGGTTCACCCCTCCACTTT,many,TRBV12-3/TRBV12-4,TRBJ1-6,TRBD1
CSARGTSGNSYEQYF,TGCAGTGCTAGAGGGACTAGCGGGAACTCCTACGAGCAGTACTTC,NA,TRBV20-1,TRBJ2-7,TRBD2
CSAWGLDTGELFF,TGCAGTGCTTGGGGACTGGACACCGGGGAGCTGTTTTTT,NA,TRBV20-1,TRBJ2-2,NA
CSAVAGESNTGELFF,TGCAGTGCTGTAGCGGGAGAGAGTAACACCGGGGAGCTGTTTTTT,NA,TRBV20-1,TRBJ2-2,TRBD2
CSARETVSGYTF,TGCAGTGCTAGAGAAACGGTCTCTGGCTACACCTTC,NA,TRBV20-1,TRBJ1-2,NA
CASTPGTSGSFNEQYF,TGCGCCAGCACTCCCGGGACTAGCGGGAGTTTCAACGAGCAGTACTTC,NA,TRBV7-8,TRBJ2-7,TRBD2
CAIGAGQEGTQYF,TGTGCCATCGGGGCGGGCCAGGAAGGGACCCAGTACTTC,NA,TRBV10-3,TRBJ2-5,NA
CASSSTGGNEQYF,TGTGCCAGCAGCAGCACAGGGGGCAACGAGCAGTACTTC,many,TRBV2,TRBJ2-7,TRBD1
CASSEVGRQALTF,TGTGCCAGCAGTGAAGTGGGGCGACAGGCCCTAACCTTC,NA,TRBV25-1,TRBJ1-2,NA
CASSLQGVRGNQPQHF,TGTGCCAGCAGCTTACAAGGGGTGAGAGGCAATCAGCCCCAGCATTTT,NA,TRBV7-2,TRBJ1-5,NA
CATSSGAGQPQHF,TGTGCCACCAGTTCAGGGGCTGGGCAGCCCCAGCATTTT,many,TRBV24-1,TRBJ1-5,NA
CASTRLSYEQYF,TGTGCCAGCACCAGGCTCTCCTACGAGCAGTACTTC,NA,TRBV2,TRBJ2-7,NA
CASSGQDYNQPQHF,TGTGCCAGCAGTGGACAGGACTACAATCAGCCCCAGCATTTT,NA,TRBV2,TRBJ1-5,NA
CASSPGGLRFRTEAFF,TGTGCCAGCAGCCCTGGGGGATTGCGCTTTAGGACTGAAGCTTTCTTT,NA,TRBV7-2,TRBJ1-1,NA
CASSPRLGYTF,TGTGCCAGCAGTCCCAGGCTTGGCTACACCTTC,many,TRBV6-5,TRBJ1-2,NA
CSAYETSGSRTGELFF,TGCAGCGCCTACGAGACTAGCGGGAGTCGCACCGGGGAGCTGTTTTTT,NA,TRBV29-1,TRBJ2-2,TRBD2
CATSSVNWQPQHF,TGTGCCACCAGTTCAGTCAACTGGCAGCCCCAGCATTTT,many,TRBV24-1,TRBJ1-5,NA
CASSQVAQATEAFF,TGCGCCAGCAGCCAAGTTGCACAGGCGACTGAAGCTTTCTTT,NA,TRBV11-1,TRBJ1-1,NA
CSVVVTGNRETQYF,TGCAGCGTTGTTGTGACAGGGAACCGAGAGACCCAGTACTTC,many,TRBV29-1,TRBJ2-5,TRBD1
CASTPVGSGREATGELYF,TGTGCCAGTACCCCAGTGGGTAGCGGGAGGGAGGCCACCGGGGAGCTGTACTTC,NA,TRBV19,TRBJ2-7,TRBD2
CASSPHLYQGNTEAFF,TGTGCCAGCAGCCCACACCTATACCAGGGGAACACTGAAGCTTTCTTT,few,TRBV9,TRBJ1-1,NA
CSAHAPWLNTEAFF,TGCAGTGCGCACGCCCCCTGGCTGAACACTGAAGCTTTCTTT,few,TRBV20-1,TRBJ1-1,NA
CASSSPVQETQYF,TGTGCCAGCAGTTCTCCAGTACAAGAGACCCAGTACTTC,few,TRBV6-5,TRBJ2-5,NA
CASSLQGVRDTIYF,TGTGCCAGCAGCCTACAGGGGGTACGGGACACCATATATTTT,NA,TRBV13,TRBJ1-3,TRBD1
CASSHWTSGIPYEQYF,TGTGCCAGCAGCCATTGGACTAGCGGGATTCCCTACGAGCAGTACTTC,NA,TRBV6-1,TRBJ2-7,TRBD2
CSARATPGHDGYTF,TGCAGTGCTAGAGCTACACCGGGACACGATGGCTACACCTTC,NA,TRBV20-1,TRBJ1-2,NA
CASSNGQMVGANVLTF,TGTGCCAGTAGTAATGGACAGATGGTCGGGGCCAACGTCCTGACTTTC,NA,TRBV19,TRBJ2-6,NA
CSVETSGNYEQYF,TGCAGCGTTGAGACTAGCGGGAACTACGAGCAGTACTTC,many,TRBV29-1,TRBJ2-7,TRBD2
CASSYRTYEQYF,TGTGCCAGCAGCTACAGGACCTACGAGCAGTACTTC,NA,TRBV7-9,TRBJ2-7,NA
CSVDLGPSSYEQYF,TGCAGCGTTGATTTAGGGCCGAGCTCCTACGAGCAGTACTTC,many,TRBV29-1,TRBJ2-7,NA
CASSRTFGPNTEAFF,TGTGCCAGTAGTCGCACCTTCGGACCGAACACTGAAGCTTTCTTT,NA,TRBV19,TRBJ1-1,NA
CATSDPAGTGGRYGELFF,TGTGCCACCAGTGATCCAGCTGGGACAGGTGGGAGGTACGGGGAGCTGTTTTTT,NA,TRBV24-1,TRBJ2-2,TRBD1
CSVEEGGAETQYF,TGCAGCGTCGAAGAAGGGGGCGCAGAGACCCAGTACTTC,NA,TRBV29-1,TRBJ2-5,TRBD1
CASSQGLAGSGTQYF,TGCGCCAGCAGCCAGGGACTAGCGGGAAGTGGGACCCAGTACTTC,NA,TRBV4-3,TRBJ2-5,TRBD2
CSVEAGQPQHF,TGCAGCGTTGAGGCCGGGCAGCCCCAGCATTTT,NA,TRBV29-1,TRBJ1-5,NA
CAISDRQGREQYF,TGTGCCATCAGTGACAGGCAGGGCCGGGAGCAGTACTTC,NA,TRBV10-3,TRBJ2-7,NA
CSAVTSGNTGELFF,TGCAGTGCTGTAACTAGCGGGAACACCGGGGAGCTGTTTTTT,NA,TRBV20-1,TRBJ2-2,TRBD2
CATSDPREGTDTQYF,TGTGCCACCAGTGATCCCCGGGAGGGGACAGATACGCAGTATTTT,NA,TRBV24-1,TRBJ2-3,TRBD2
CSARDLLVGHRPYEQYF,TGCAGTGCTAGAGATCTGCTGGTGGGACATAGACCCTACGAGCAGTACTTC,NA,TRBV20-1,TRBJ2-7,NA
CASSFLQGDGYTF,TGTGCCAGCAGTTTTCTACAGGGGGATGGCTACACCTTC,few,TRBV2,TRBJ1-2,TRBD1
CATSGDRAGNEKLFF,TGTGCCACCAGCGGAGATCGGGCGGGGAATGAAAAACTGTTTTTT,few,TRBV15,TRBJ1-4,NA
CASSLGPTYSGYTF,TGTGCCAGCAGTTTAGGACCCACATACTCTGGCTACACCTTC,NA,TRBV2,TRBJ1-2,NA